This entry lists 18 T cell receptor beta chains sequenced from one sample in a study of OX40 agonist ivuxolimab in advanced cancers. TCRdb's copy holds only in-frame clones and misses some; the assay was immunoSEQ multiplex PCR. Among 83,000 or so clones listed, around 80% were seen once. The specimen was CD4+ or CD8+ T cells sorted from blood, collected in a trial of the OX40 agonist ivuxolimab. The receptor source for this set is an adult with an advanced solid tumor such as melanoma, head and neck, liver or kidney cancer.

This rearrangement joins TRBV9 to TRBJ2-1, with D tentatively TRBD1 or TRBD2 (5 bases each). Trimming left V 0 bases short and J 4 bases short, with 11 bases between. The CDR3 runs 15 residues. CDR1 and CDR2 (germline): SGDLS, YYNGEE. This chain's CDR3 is CASSVGGAGYNEQFF. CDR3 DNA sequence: TGTGCCAGCAGCGTAGGAGGGGCCGGTTACAATGAGCAGTTCTTC.

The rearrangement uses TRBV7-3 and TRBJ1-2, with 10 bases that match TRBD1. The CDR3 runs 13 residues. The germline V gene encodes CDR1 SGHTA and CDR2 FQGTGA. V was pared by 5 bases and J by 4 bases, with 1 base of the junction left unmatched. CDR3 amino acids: CASSRDRGYGYTF. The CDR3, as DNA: TGTGCCAGCAGCCGGGACAGGGGCTATGGCTACACCTTC.

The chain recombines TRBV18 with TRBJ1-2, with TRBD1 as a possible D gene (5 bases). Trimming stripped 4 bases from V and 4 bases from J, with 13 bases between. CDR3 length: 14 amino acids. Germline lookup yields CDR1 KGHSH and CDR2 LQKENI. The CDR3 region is CASSLRATFYGYTF. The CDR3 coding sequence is TGTGCCAGCTCACTCAGGGCGACATTCTATGGCTACACCTTC.

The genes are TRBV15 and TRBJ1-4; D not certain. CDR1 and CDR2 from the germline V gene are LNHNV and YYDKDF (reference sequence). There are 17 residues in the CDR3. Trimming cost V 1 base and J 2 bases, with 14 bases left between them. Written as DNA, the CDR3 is TGTGCCACCAGCAGAGGGGGTCTGGGTCGGACTAATGAAAAACTGTTTTTT. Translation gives CATSRGGLGRTNEKLFF.

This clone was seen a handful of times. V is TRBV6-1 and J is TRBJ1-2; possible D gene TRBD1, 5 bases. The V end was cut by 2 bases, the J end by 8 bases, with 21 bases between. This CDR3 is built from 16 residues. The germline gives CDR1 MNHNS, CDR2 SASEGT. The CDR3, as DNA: TGTGCCAGCAGTGAAATCCCCAGGGCTTTAACTGGCGGCTACACCTTC. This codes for CASSEIPRALTGGYTF.

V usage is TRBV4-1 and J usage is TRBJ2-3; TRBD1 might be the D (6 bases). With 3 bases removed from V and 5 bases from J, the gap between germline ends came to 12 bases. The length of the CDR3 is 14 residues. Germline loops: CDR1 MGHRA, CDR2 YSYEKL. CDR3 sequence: CASSHVSQGDTQYF. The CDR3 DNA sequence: TGCGCCAGCAGCCACGTATCACAGGGAGATACGCAGTATTTT.

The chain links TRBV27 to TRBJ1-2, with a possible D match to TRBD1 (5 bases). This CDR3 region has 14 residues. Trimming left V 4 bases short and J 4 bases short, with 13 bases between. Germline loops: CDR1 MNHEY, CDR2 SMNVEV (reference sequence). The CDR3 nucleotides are TGTGCCAGCAGTTCGGTTCAGGGCGGCTATGGCTACACCTTC. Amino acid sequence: CASSSVQGGYGYTF.

CDR3 amino acids: CASSQGRRRYGYTF. The CDR3 nucleotides are TGTGCCAGCAGCCAGGGACGCCGGAGGTATGGCTACACCTTC. The rearrangement uses TRBV14 and TRBJ1-2; maybe TRBD1 (5 bases). Trimming took 3 bases from V and 5 from J, leaving 13 bases between them. The CDR3 consists of 14 residues. In germline, CDR1 is SGHDN, CDR2 FVKESK.

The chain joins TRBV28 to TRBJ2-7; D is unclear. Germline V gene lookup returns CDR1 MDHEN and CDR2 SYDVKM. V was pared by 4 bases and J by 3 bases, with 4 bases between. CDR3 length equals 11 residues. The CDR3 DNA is TGTGCCAGCAGTTCATTCTACGAGCAGTACTTC. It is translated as CASSSFYEQYF.

Written as DNA, the CDR3 is TGTGCCATCAGTGAGTCGTCTACAACTAGCACAGATACGCAGTATTTT. It yields the protein CAISESSTTSTDTQYF. The chain couples TRBV10-3 to TRBJ2-3, with unresolved D. The CDR3 consists of 16 residues. Germline V gene data show CDR1 as ENHRY and CDR2 as SYGVKD. The V end lost 0 bases, the J end lost 0 bases, and 10 bases lay between the germline ends.

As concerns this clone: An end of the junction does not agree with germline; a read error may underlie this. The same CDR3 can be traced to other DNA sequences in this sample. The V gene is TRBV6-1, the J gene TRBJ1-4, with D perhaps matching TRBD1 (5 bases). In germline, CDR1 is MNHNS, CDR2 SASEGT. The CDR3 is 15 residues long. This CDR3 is CASSGDGPASGKLFF. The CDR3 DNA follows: TGTGCCAGTAGTGGGGACGGCCCGGCGAGTGGAAAACTGTTTTTT.

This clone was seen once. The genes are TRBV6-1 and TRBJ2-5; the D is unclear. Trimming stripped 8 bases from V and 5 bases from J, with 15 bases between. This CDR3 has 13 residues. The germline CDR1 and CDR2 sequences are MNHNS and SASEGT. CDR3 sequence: CASSPVPGETQYF. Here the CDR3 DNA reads TGTGCCAGCTCCCCTGTTCCGGGCGAGACCCAGTACTTC.

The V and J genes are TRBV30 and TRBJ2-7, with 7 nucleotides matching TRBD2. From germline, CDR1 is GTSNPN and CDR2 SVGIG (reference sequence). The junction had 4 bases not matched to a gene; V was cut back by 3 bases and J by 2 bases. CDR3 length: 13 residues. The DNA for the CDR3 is TGTGCCTGGAGGTTAGCGGGTGCCTACGAGCAGTACTTC. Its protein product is CAWRLAGAYEQYF.

As DNA, the CDR3 is TGTGCCTGGAGTGTACAAGGGGGCTACACCATATATTTT. Translating gives CAWSVQGGYTIYF. The J gene is TRBJ1-3, the V gene TRBV30; TRBD1 agrees at 7 bases. Germline CDR1 GTSNPN, CDR2 SVGIG (reference sequence). Germline trimming cut 0 bases from V and 8 bases from J; bases unmatched to any gene: 4. The CDR3 is 13 residues long.

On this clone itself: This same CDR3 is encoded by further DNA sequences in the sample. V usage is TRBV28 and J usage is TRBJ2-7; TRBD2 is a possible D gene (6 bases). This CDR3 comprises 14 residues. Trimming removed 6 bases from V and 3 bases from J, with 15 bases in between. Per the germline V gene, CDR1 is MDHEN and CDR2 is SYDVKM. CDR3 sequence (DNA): TGTGCCAGCAGGGGACTGGGGCTCGTCTACGAGCAGTACTTC. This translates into CASRGLGLVYEQYF. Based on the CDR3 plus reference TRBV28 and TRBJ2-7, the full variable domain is DVKVTQSSRYLVKRTGEKVFLECVQDMDHENMFWYRQDPGLGLRLIYFSYDVKMKEKGDIPEGYSVSREKKERFSLILESASTNQTSMYLCASRGLGLVYEQYFGPGTRLTVT.

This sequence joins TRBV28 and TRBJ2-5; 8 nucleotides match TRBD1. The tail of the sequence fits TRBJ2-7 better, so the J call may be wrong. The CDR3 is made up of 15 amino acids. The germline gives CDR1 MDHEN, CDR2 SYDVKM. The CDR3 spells CASSPLGQGISEQYF. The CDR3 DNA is TGTGCCAGCAGTCCGCTTGGACAGGGTATCAGCGAGCAGTACTTC.

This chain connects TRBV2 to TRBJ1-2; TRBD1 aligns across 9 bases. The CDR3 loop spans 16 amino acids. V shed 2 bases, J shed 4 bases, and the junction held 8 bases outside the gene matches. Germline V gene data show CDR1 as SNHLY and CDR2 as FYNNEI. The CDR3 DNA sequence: TGTGCCAGCAGTGAACCGACAGGGGGGCGAATCTATGGCTACACCTTC. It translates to CASSEPTGGRIYGYTF. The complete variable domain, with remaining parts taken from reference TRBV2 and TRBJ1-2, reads EPEVTQTPSHQVTQMGQEVILRCVPISNHLYFYWYRQILGQKVEFLVSFYNNEISEKSEIFDDQFSVERPDGSNFTLKIRSTKLEDSAMYFCASSEPTGGRIYGYTFGSGTRLTVV.

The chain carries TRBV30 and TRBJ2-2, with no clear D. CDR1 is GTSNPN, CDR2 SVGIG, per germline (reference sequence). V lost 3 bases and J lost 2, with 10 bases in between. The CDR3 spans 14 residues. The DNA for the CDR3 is TGTGCCTGGAGCGAAGGATTAAACACCGGGGAGCTGTTTTTT. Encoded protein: CAWSEGLNTGELFF.